The source of this TCR beta chain is a study of T-cell reconstitution after alpha-beta-depleted transplantation in children. Using unique molecular identifiers, the investigators prepared the TCRbeta library. TCRdb fed the PCR reads into MiXCR, producing one record per CDR3 protein. The sample shows approximately 1,000,000 distinct CDR3 sequences, roughly 29% of them seen only once. Germline V gives CDR1 SGHTA, CDR2 FQGNSA. This CDR3 comprises 13 residues. Trimming left V 4 bases short and J 5 bases short, with 8 bases between. Overall study results and limits: Some patients owed their high day-60 TCRbeta diversity to surviving recipient T cells and thymic progenitors. The authors attributed T-cell counts and diversity one year after transplant mostly to newly produced T cells. The origin of alpha-beta T cells about two months after transplant was reportedly several hundred expanded graft clones.

This clonotype came up a few times. As yet, its antigen is unknown. The V gene is TRBV7-2, the J gene TRBJ2-2; no reliable D call. The sample here was PBMCs, mostly from graft donor cells, taken 360 days after TCRalphabeta/CD19-depleted stem cell transplant. The TCR was taken from a boy in the first two years of life who had a stem cell transplant for SCID, so the T cells may come from the graft donor. CDR3 in amino acids: CASSSTHTGELFF. CDR3 sequence (DNA): TGTGCCAGCAGCTCAACTCATACCGGGGAGCTGTTTTTT. The complete variable domain, with remaining parts taken from reference TRBV7-2 and TRBJ2-2, reads GAGVSQSPSNKVTEKGKDVELRCDPISGHTALYWYRQSLGQGLEFLIYFQGNSAPDKSGLPSDRFSAERTGGSVSTLTIQRTQQEDSAVYLCASSSTHTGELFFGEGSRLTVL.